This T cell receptor (beta chain) was documented in a study of long-term antiretroviral therapy in people with HIV. Survey level was the resolution at which the v3.0 immunoSEQ assay ran. Assay: immunoSEQ multiplex PCR; the TCRdb copy retains only in-frame clones and omits some. The sample lists more than 20,000 clones, roughly 76% occurring once. CDR3 length: 14 residues. V was trimmed by 6 bases and J by 13 bases, leaving 24 bases between them. Germline CDR1 reads MNHEY; CDR2 reads SVGAGI. Specimen: unsorted PBMCs, collected roughly 21 months before starting antiretroviral therapy. The sequence was collected from a woman aged 35 to 49 with HIV. This sequence joins TRBV6-5 and TRBJ1-1; perhaps TRBD1 as D (6 bases). CDR3 residues: CASRDTGMGRRGFF. CDR3 nucleotide sequence: TGTGCCAGCAGAGATACAGGGATGGGGAGAAGAGGTTTCTTT.